This T cell receptor (beta chain) was found in a study of shared clonotypes between healthy human individuals. Selected positively for CCR7 and CD45RO-negative, naive CD8 cells excluded terminally differentiated effector memory CD45RA+ cells. This clone appeared a few times. The antigen is not known. Study-wide results and limits: Naive CD4 clonotype sharing across several donors was about 5%. The genetic and exposure-history diversity represented was limited by few donors.

The CDR3 has 12 residues. V was shortened by 5 bases and J by 5 bases, with 10 bases between the two germline ends. Germline V gene lookup returns CDR1 MNHEY and CDR2 SMNVEV (reference sequence). Profiling relied on immunoSEQ multiplex PCR, and the TCRdb table lists in-frame clones only, not all of them. The sample has hundreds of thousands of clones, about 92% seen once. The rearrangement links TRBV27 to TRBJ2-7; D gene unclear. Material: naive CD8+ T cells sorted from blood. This receptor was obtained from a man aged 25 to 40 in good health. CDR3 nucleotide sequence: TGTGCCAGCAGTCCATTTCCCCACGAGCAGTACTTC. Its protein product is CASSPFPHEQYF.